This entry lists 3 T cell receptor beta chains sequenced from one sample in a study of glioma-infiltrating T cells. Amplification of TCR alpha and beta CDR3 regions from RNA used iRepertoire nested multiplex PCR. One entry per CDR3 protein results from TCRdb running MiXCR on the multiplex PCR reads. The repertoire holds 300,000 to 450,000 distinct CDR3 sequences, less than 50% seen once, with 9.5% to 15% in the top ten. The specimen was glioma tissue, nonneoplastic brain tissue, or PBMCs (not recorded which). All receptors derive from a human donor with low-grade glioma or glioblastoma, undergoing nonglioma brain surgery, or in good health (not recorded which).

This chain uses TRBV12-3 or TRBV12-4 with TRBJ2-7; D perhaps matches TRBD2 (6 bases). The CDR3 extends over 15 amino acids. Between the trimmed V and J ends, which lost 8 bases and 6 bases, there was a span of 23 bases. CDR3 DNA sequence: TGTGCCAGCGGCGCACCGGGGGTGGGCACCCGCGAGCAGTACTTC. Residues: CASGAPGVGTREQYF.

The chain recombines TRBV20-1 with TRBJ1-6; 8 nucleotides agree with TRBD1. Germline CDR1 DFQATT, CDR2 SNEGSKA (reference sequence). The CDR3 contains 14 residues. The V and J ends lost 4 bases and 7 bases, in that order; junction bases with no gene match: 6. The CDR3 loop is CSATRGQTNSPLHF. The CDR3 bases are TGCAGTGCTACCAGGGGGCAGACGAATTCACCCCTCCACTTT.

Concerning this clonotype: Since a much larger clone is just one base distant, this may be a read error. This chain uses TRBV6-6 with TRBJ1-3; D is unclear. Germline values: CDR1 MNHNY, CDR2 SVGAGI (reference sequence). Trimming stripped 6 bases from V and 2 bases from J, with 14 bases between. This CDR3 has 15 amino acids. The CDR3 reads CASSPLDRPGNTIYF. In DNA form, the CDR3 reads TGTGCCAGCAGCCCTTTGGATCGCCCTGGAAACACCATATATTTT.